The following is a T cell receptor beta chain sequence with its context. This clonotype is described as medium-sized (0.01 to 0.1%). No antigen is known for it. The input lacks base qualities; no much larger clone sits a single base away. As an off-target read in a library built for alpha chains, this beta chain has a frequency of little significance. Receptors were amplified or captured by 5' RACE. These reads were obtained on a NextSeq 500. To allow correction of PCR and sequencing errors, the TCR library protocol tagged every TCR cDNA molecule with a unique molecular identifier. As for the original processing: Decombinator tools were used for TCR identification, UMI-based error correction and CDR3 extraction. TCRs above a frequency of 2 per 1,000, corresponding to the top 1% of the tumor frequency distribution, were defined as expanded. Expanded tumor TCRs statistically deemed absent (corrected P<0.05) from at least one tumor region were classed as regional, and all other expanded tumor TCRs were classed as ubiquitous. Renyi diversity was computed with the R vegan package after each repertoire had been subsampled 100 times to 5,000 TCRs. CDR3 similarity networks were constructed using string-kernel similarity of amino acid triplets, with links drawn between CDR3s whose pairwise similarity was above 0.82. The raw public data were reprocessed by TCRdb itself: fastp quality trimming at Q25, MiXCR clonotype calling, in-frame beta chains only. Rows matching on CDR3 protein sequence are summarized as one entry with the most common DNA and genes. For this entry, the V and J calls and clone size follow TCRdb and not the study's own pipeline. The sample has some 8,700 distinct CDR3 sequences on record, around 12% of them singletons. Roughly 11% of the sample comes from the top ten.

This sample is part of a study of spatial heterogeneity in lung cancer (dated by TCRdb to the late 2010s). Concerning the study at large: More beta-chain than alpha-chain transcripts were consistently detected, likely reflecting higher beta-chain transcript abundance. TCR transcript counts in tumor regions correlated strongly with a T cell transcriptional module score from matched bulk RNA-seq. In the raw uncorrected reads, each unique combination of TCR and UMI appeared more than ten times on average. The study quantitatively compared TCR alpha and beta repertoires across multiple tumor regions, matched nontumor lung and blood in non-small cell lung cancer. TCR repertoire features were related to nonsynonymous mutation counts determined by whole-exome sequencing of tumor tissue. At surgery, both alpha and beta chains were TCR-sequenced in 200 to 250 tumor regions, approximately 64 matched nontumor lung samples and 50 to 60 PBMC samples. Study-wide conclusions, independent of this receptor: TCR-seq coverage of tumor T cells was estimated to be only approximately 7.3% for alpha chains and 11% to 15% for beta chains. A correlation was observed between the number of expanded intratumoral alpha and beta TCRs and the tumor nonsynonymous mutation count. Additional single-cell paired TCR alpha and beta sequencing was considered necessary to confirm, at a functional level, the hypothesis that regional TCRs recognize regional mutations. Counts of ubiquitous and regional expanded TCRs correlated with counts of ubiquitous and regional nonsynonymous mutations, respectively.

Sample time point, as interpreted from the label and publication: sample taken at primary tumor resection. The donors were 65 to 85 patients from the lung TRACERx cohort who had early-stage, untreated non-small cell lung cancer. For TCR sequencing, whole RNA was extracted from tumor and nontumor lung tissue, or from cryopreserved PBMC samples, and no cell sorting was done. Patients were selected for TCR sequencing only if sufficient RNA was available from at least two tumor regions. Before being selected, tumor and adjacent nontumor lung specimens were reviewed by a lung pathologist. Including cysteine and phenylalanine, the CDR3 has 16 amino acids. This entry keeps only the CDR3 DNA: 48 bases, framed from base 1. V is cut back by 6 bases and J by 8 bases, with 14 bases in the junction unmatched. According to the germline V gene, CDR1 reads SGDLS and CDR2 reads YYNGEE.

Material: lung tumor tissue, obtained at surgery. In this chain, TRBV9 is recombined with TRBJ2-1; TRBD2 matches 10 bases in the middle. The receptor was derived from a male donor with early-stage non-small cell lung cancer. CDR3 protein: CASNMGASGRADEQFF. The nucleotides read TGTGCCAGCAATATGGGGGCGAGCGGGAGGGCCGATGAGCAGTTCTTC.